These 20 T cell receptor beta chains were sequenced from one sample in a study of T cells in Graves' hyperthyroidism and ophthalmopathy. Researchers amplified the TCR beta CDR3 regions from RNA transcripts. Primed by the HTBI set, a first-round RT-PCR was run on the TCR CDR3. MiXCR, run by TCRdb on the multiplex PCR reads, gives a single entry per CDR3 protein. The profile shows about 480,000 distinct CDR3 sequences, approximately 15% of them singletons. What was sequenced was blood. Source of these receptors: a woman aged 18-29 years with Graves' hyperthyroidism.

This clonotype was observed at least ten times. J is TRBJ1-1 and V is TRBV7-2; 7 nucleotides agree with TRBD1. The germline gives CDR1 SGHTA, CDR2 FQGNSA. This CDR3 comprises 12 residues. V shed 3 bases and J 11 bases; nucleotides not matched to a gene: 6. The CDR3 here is CASSFDRASAFF. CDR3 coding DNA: TGTGCCAGCAGCTTTGACAGGGCGAGTGCTTTCTTT.

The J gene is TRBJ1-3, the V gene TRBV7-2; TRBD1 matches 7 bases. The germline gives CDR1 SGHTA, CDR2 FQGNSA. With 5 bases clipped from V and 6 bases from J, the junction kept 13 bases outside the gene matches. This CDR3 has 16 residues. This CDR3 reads CASSGQTGHGANTIYF. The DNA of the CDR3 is TGTGCCAGCAGCGGGCAGACAGGGCATGGGGCAAACACCATATATTTT.

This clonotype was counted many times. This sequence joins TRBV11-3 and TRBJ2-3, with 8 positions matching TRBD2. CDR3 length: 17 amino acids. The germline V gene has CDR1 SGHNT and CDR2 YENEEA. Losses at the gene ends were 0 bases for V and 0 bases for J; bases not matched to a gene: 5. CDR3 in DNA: TGTGCCAGCAGCTTAGATGTCCGGGAGGGGAGCACAGATACGCAGTATTTT. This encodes CASSLDVREGSTDTQYF.

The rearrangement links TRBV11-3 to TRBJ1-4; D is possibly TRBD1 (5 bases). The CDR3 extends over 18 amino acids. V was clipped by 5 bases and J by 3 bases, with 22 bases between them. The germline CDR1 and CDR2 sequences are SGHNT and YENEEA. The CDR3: CASSPFGAERGANEKLFF. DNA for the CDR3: TGTGCCAGCAGCCCATTTGGGGCTGAACGAGGGGCTAATGAAAAACTGTTTTTT.

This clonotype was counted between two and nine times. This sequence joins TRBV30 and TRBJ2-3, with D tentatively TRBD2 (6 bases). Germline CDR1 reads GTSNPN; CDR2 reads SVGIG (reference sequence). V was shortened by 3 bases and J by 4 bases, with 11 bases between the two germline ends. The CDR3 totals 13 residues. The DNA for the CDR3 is TGTGCCTGGAGAGTGCGGGGTCCAGATACGCAGTATTTT. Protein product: CAWRVRGPDTQYF.

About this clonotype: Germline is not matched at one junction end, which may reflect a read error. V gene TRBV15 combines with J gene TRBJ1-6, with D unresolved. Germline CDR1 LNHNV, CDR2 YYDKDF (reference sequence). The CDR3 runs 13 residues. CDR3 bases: TGTGCCGCCAGGTCACAGTATAATTCACCCCTCCACTTT. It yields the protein CAARSQYNSPLHF.

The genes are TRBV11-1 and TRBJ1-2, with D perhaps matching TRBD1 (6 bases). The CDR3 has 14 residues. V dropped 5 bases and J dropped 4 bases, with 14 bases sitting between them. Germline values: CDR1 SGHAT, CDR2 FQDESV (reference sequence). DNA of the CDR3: TGTGCCAGCAGCATCCACGGACAGAGCTATGGCTACACCTTC. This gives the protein CASSIHGQSYGYTF. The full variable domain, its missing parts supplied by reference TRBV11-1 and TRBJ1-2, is EAEVAQSPRYKITEKSQAVAFWCDPISGHATLYWYRQILGQGPELLVQFQDESVVDDSQLPKDRFSAERLKGVDSTLKIQPAELGDSAMYLCASSIHGQSYGYTFGSGTRLTVV.

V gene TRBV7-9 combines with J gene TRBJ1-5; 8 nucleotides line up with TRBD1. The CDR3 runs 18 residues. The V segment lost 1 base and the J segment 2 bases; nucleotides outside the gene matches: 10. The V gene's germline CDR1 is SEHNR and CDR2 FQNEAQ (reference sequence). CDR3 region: CASSLEAPRTGRNQPQHF. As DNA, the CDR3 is TGTGCCAGCAGCTTAGAAGCTCCTCGGACAGGGCGCAATCAGCCCCAGCATTTT.

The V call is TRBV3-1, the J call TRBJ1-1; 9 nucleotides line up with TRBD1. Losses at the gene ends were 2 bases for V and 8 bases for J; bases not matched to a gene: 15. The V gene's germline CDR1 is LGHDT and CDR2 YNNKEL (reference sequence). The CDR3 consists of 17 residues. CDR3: CASSQLRIGTGRWEAFF. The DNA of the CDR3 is TGTGCCAGCAGCCAACTCCGTATCGGGACAGGGAGGTGGGAAGCTTTCTTT.

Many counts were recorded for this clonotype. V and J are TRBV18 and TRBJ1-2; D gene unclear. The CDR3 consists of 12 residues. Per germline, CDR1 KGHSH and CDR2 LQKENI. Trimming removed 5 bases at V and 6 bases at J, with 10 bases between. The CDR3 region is CASSSSRNGYTF. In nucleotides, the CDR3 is TGTGCCAGCTCATCAAGTCGGAATGGCTACACCTTC.

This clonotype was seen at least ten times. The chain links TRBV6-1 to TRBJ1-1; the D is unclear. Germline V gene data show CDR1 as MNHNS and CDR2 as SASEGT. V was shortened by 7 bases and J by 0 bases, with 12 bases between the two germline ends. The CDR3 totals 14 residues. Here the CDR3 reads CASTEGTLNTEAFF. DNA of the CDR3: TGTGCCAGCACCGAGGGTACCTTGAACACTGAAGCTTTCTTT.

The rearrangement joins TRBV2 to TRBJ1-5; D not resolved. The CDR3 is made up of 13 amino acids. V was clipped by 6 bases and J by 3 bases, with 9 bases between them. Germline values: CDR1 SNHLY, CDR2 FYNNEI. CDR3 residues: CASRRDNNQPQHF. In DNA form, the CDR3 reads TGTGCCAGCAGGCGGGATAACAATCAGCCCCAGCATTTT.

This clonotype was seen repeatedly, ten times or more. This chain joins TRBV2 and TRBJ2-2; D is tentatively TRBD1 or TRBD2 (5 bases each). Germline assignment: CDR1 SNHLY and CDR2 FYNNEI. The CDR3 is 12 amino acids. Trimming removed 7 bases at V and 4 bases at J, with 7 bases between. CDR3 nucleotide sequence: TGTGCCAGCATGGGGGTCACCGGGGAGCTGTTTTTT. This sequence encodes CASMGVTGELFF. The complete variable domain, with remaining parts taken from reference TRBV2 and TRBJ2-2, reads EPEVTQTPSHQVTQMGQEVILRCVPISNHLYFYWYRQILGQKVEFLVSFYNNEISEKSEIFDDQFSVERPDGSNFTLKIRSTKLEDSAMYFCASMGVTGELFFGEGSRLTVL.

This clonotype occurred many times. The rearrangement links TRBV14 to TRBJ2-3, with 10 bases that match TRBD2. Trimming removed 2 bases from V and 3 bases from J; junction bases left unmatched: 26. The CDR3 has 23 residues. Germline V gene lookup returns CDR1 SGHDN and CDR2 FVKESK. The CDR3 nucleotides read TGTGCCAGCAGCCAACACGCCAGGGCTAGCGGGAGAGTAGGTCCACATGGGACAGATACGCAGTATTTT. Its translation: CASSQHARASGRVGPHGTDTQYF.

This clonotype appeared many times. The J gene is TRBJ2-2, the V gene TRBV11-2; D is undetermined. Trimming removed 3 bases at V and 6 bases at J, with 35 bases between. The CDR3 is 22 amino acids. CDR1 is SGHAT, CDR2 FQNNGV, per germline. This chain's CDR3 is CASSLGEGHMGFPNFTPGELFF. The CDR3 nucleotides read TGTGCCAGCAGCTTGGGTGAAGGCCATATGGGATTCCCTAACTTTACACCCGGGGAGCTGTTTTTT. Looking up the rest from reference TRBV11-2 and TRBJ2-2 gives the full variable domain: EAGVAQSPRYKIIEKRQSVAFWCNPISGHATLYWYQQILGQGPKLLIQFQNNGVVDDSQLPKDRFSAERLKGVDSTLKIQPAKLEDSAVYLCASSLGEGHMGFPNFTPGELFFGEGSRLTVL.

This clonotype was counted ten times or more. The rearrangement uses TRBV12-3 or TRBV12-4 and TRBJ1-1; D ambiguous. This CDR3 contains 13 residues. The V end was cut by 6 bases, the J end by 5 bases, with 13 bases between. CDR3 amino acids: CASSLPPDTEAFF. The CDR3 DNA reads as TGTGCCAGCAGCCTACCACCAGATACTGAAGCTTTCTTT.

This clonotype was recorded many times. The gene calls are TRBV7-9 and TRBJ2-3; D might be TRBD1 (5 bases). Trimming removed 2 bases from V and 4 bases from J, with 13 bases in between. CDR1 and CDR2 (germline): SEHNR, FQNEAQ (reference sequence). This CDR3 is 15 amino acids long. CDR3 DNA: TGTGCCAGCAGCTTATATAGGGGAACGGCAGATACGCAGTATTTT. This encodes CASSLYRGTADTQYF.

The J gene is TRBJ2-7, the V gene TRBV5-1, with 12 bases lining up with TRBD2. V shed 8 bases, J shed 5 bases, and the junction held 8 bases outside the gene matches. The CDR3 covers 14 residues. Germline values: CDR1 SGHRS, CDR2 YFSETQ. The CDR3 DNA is TGCGCCAGTCAGACTAGCGGGAGTTCGAACGAGCAGTACTTC. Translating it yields CASQTSGSSNEQYF.

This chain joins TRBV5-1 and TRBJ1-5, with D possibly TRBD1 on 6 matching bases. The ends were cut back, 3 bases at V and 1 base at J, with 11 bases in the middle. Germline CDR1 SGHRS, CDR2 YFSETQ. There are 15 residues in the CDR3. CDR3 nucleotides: TGCGCCAGCAGCTCCGGGACATCGAGCAATCAGCCCCAGCATTTT. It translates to CASSSGTSSNQPQHF.

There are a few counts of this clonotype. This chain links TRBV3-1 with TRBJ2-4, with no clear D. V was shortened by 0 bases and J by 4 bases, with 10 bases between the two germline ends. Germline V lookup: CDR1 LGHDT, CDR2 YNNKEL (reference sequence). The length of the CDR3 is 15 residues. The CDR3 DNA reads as TGTGCCAGCAGCCAAGAGGGTATGGGGAAAAACATTCAGTACTTC. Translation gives CASSQEGMGKNIQYF.